This TCR beta chain was retrieved from a study of T-cell memory formation after mild COVID-19. At the level of the study: For the most part, TCR clusters were specific to one donor. Broader study findings: Several responding clones turned up in pre-infection memory, indicating that cross-reactive memory may have taken part.

The table lists this clonotype with many counts. Its antigen is undetermined. TCRdb fed the 5' RACE reads into MiXCR, producing one record per CDR3 protein. Of approximately 150,000 distinct CDR3 sequences detected, roughly 15% appear once; the ten largest clones hold roughly 14%. This clonotype was sampled from an adult woman who had mild COVID-19 (a few samples of this study predate the infection). Cell type and time point are not known. The sample consisted of PBMCs or a T cell subset sorted from them (not recorded which).

The CDR3 bases are TGTGCCAGCAGCCAACCGACAGGGGGCCATTCACCCCTCCACTTT. Translated, it gives CASSQPTGGHSPLHF. The chain carries TRBV7-8 and TRBJ1-6, with TRBD1 matching 10 bases. Germline CDR1 reads SGHVS; CDR2 reads FQNEAQ. The ends lost 5 bases at V and 8 bases at J; junction bases unmatched: 6. There are 15 residues in the CDR3.